These 15 T cell receptor beta chains share one sample of origin, sequenced in a study of identical twins. A single record per CDR3 protein comes from TCRdb applying MiXCR to the 5' RACE reads. In the table there are hundreds of thousands of distinct CDR3 sequences, about 12% of which are singletons. These data were also filed under a second study, of yellow fever vaccine responses in identical twins.

Sequenced material: PBMCs. Receptors were obtained from a woman aged 18-29 years in good health.

The chain is built from TRBV27 and TRBJ2-1; TRBD1 might be the D (5 bases). Germline CDR1 is MNHEY and CDR2 is SMNVEV (reference sequence). The V gene lost 2 bases and the J gene lost 6 bases, with 8 bases spanning the gap. The CDR3 runs 13 residues. The CDR3 here is CASSLKQANEQFF. As DNA, the CDR3 is TGTGCCAGCAGTTTAAAACAGGCCAATGAGCAGTTCTTC.

The chain employs TRBV20-1 and TRBJ1-1; 7 bases agree with TRBD1. Germline CDR1 DFQATT, CDR2 SNEGSKA (reference sequence). There are 12 residues in the CDR3. As DNA, the CDR3 is TGCAGGCCGGGGGGGACAGAGGTAGGAGCTTTCTTT. Translating it yields CRPGGTEVGAFF.

This clonotype was counted a few times. The chain uses TRBV20-1 and TRBJ2-1; D may be TRBD2 (5 bases). CDR1 and CDR2 (germline): DFQATT, SNEGSKA (reference sequence). CDR3 size: 18 residues. The ends were cut back, 0 bases at V and 0 bases at J, with 18 bases in the middle. The chain's CDR3 is CSARDQRSGDSSYNEQFF. The CDR3 bases are TGCAGTGCTAGAGACCAGAGGAGCGGTGATAGCTCCTACAATGAGCAGTTCTTC.

This clonotype was counted between two and nine times. The gene calls are TRBV7-2 and TRBJ2-5, with D perhaps matching TRBD1 (6 bases). V was clipped by 3 bases and J by 2 bases, with 10 bases between them. CDR3 length: 14 residues. CDR1 is SGHTA, CDR2 FQGNSA, per germline. CDR3 residues: CASSFDTGQETQYF. CDR3 nucleotide sequence: TGTGCCAGCAGCTTTGATACAGGGCAAGAGACCCAGTACTTC.

This clonotype showed up many times. V usage is TRBV3-1 and J usage is TRBJ2-1; 12 bases are shared with TRBD2. This CDR3 has 19 amino acids. J lost 4 bases, V lost 4 bases, and 14 bases had no gene match. Germline-derived CDR1 and CDR2 are LGHDT and YNNKEL (reference sequence). The CDR3 region is CASSLRRLAGERGYNEQFF. CDR3 nucleotides: TGTGCCAGCAGCCTCCGTCGACTAGCGGGAGAAAGGGGTTACAATGAGCAGTTCTTC.

The chain recombines TRBV11-2 with TRBJ2-3, with a possible D match to TRBD2 (5 bases). The V end was cut by 1 base, the J end by 3 bases, with 11 bases between. Germline V gene sequence: CDR1 SGHAT, CDR2 FQNNGV. The CDR3 runs 15 residues. The CDR3 spells CASSLGGVVTDTQYF. The CDR3 nucleotides are TGTGCCAGCAGCTTAGGGGGAGTAGTGACAGATACGCAGTATTTT.

The chain uses TRBV10-3 and TRBJ2-7, with a tentative D call TRBD2 (5 bases). Germline V CDR1 and CDR2: ENHRY, SYGVKD. This CDR3 region has 15 residues. V was clipped by 2 bases and J by 3 bases, with 14 bases between them. The chain's CDR3 is CAISEGLTSGYEQYV. CDR3 sequence (DNA): TGTGCCATCAGTGAGGGTCTGACCAGCGGCTACGAGCAGTACGTC.

The rearrangement uses TRBV13 and TRBJ2-1; D possibly uses TRBD1 or TRBD2 (6 bases each). The V gene's germline CDR1 is PRHDT and CDR2 FYEKMQ (reference sequence). This CDR3 is built from 15 residues. The germline V and J ends were trimmed by 5 bases and 6 bases, with 17 bases remaining between them. The CDR3 sequence: CASSGGTRDLNEQFF. Here the CDR3 DNA reads TGTGCCAGCAGCGGCGGGACAAGGGACCTCAATGAGCAGTTCTTC. Full variable domain (outside the CDR3, taken from reference TRBV13 and TRBJ2-1): AAGVIQSPRHLIKEKRETATLKCYPIPRHDTVYWYQQGPGQDPQFLISFYEKMQSDKGSIPDRFSAQQFSDYHSELNMSSLELGDSALYFCASSGGTRDLNEQFFGPGTRLTVL.

This clonotype showed up just a few times. The V gene is TRBV5-1, the J gene TRBJ2-6; D is ambiguous. The CDR3 sequence is 16 residues long. V lost 2 bases to trimming and J lost 0 bases, with 9 bases between them. Germline V gene data show CDR1 as SGHRS and CDR2 as YFSETQ. The CDR3 nucleotides are TGCGCCAGCAGCTTTGACACCAGCTCTGGGGCCAACGTCCTGACTTTC. Protein: CASSFDTSSGANVLTF.

The chain uses TRBV28 and TRBJ2-7, with TRBD1 matching 7 bases. The germline CDR1 and CDR2 sequences are MDHEN and SYDVKM. Germline trimming cut 4 bases from V and 6 bases from J; bases unmatched to any gene: 3. The CDR3 loop spans 12 amino acids. The CDR3 reads CASSYRGLEQYF. The CDR3 region has the DNA TGTGCCAGCAGTTATAGGGGGCTCGAGCAGTACTTC.

This clonotype was seen a handful of times. The CDR3 reads CSARDLGTGYNEQFF. In DNA form, the CDR3 reads TGCAGTGCTAGAGATTTAGGGACAGGGTACAATGAGCAGTTCTTC. The chain combines TRBV20-1 with TRBJ2-1; 9 bases are shared with TRBD1. The length of the CDR3 is 15 residues. J was trimmed by 4 bases and V by 0 bases; bases with no gene match: 4. In germline, CDR1 is DFQATT, CDR2 SNEGSKA (reference sequence).

This clonotype was seen only a few times. V is TRBV15 and J is TRBJ2-2; D is ambiguous. V lost 8 bases, J lost 7 bases, and 14 bases lay in between. CDR3 length equals 13 residues. The germline CDR1 and CDR2 sequences are LNHNV and YYDKDF (reference sequence). This CDR3 is CATGEQWSGELFF. The CDR3, as DNA: TGTGCCACCGGGGAACAGTGGAGCGGGGAGCTGTTTTTT.

This clonotype turned up a few times. V usage is TRBV7-2 and J usage is TRBJ2-1; 9 nucleotides line up with TRBD1. Germline CDR1 reads SGHTA; CDR2 reads FQGNSA. The trim removed 2 bases at V and 7 bases at J, leaving 12 bases unmatched. The CDR3 length is 17 residues. CDR3 protein: CASSLSARDRVGNEQFF. CDR3 coding DNA: TGTGCCAGCAGCTTATCGGCGCGGGACAGGGTTGGAAATGAGCAGTTCTTC.

This clonotype appeared a few times. The J gene is TRBJ2-1, the V gene TRBV21-1; TRBD2, the D gene given by the table, was not confirmed from the DNA. TRBV21-1 is reported as a pseudogene. CDR3 length: 20 amino acids. The CDR3 spells CASSKKVVSPSGISYNEQFF. The DNA for the CDR3 is TGTGCCAGCAGCAAAAAGGTCGTATCGCCTAGCGGAATATCCTACAATGAGCAGTTCTTC.

The chain employs TRBV4-1 and TRBJ2-7; 8 nucleotides line up with TRBD2. Trimming at V came to 5 bases and at J to 2 bases, leaving 8 bases not matched to a gene. The germline CDR1 and CDR2 sequences are MGHRA and YSYEKL. The length of the CDR3 is 15 residues. The CDR3 region is CASSKRTSGPYEQYF. The CDR3 region has the DNA TGCGCCAGCAGCAAAAGAACTAGCGGCCCCTACGAGCAGTACTTC.